The 18 T cell receptor beta chains listed next were all sequenced from one sample in a study of breast tumors, draining lymph nodes, adjacent tissues. From the multiplex PCR reads, TCRdb called clonotypes with MiXCR, one entry per CDR3 protein. The table shows about 180,000 distinct CDR3 sequences, with roughly a third occurring only once. Breast cancer patients provided tissue from their axillary draining lymph nodes. Source material: axillary lymph node tissue. Receptor source: a female donor with breast cancer. Some clones in this sample may be carry-over from other donors' samples.

This clonotype was seen repeatedly, ten times or more. The chain employs TRBV9 and TRBJ2-1; no firm D call. CDR1 and CDR2 from the germline V gene are SGDLS and YYNGEE. CDR3 length equals 11 residues. Trimming took off 0 bases at V and 9 bases at J, with 4 bases between the two ends. The CDR3 DNA is TGTGCCAGCAGCGTAGGCAGTGAGCAGTTCTTC. This translates into CASSVGSEQFF.

In its sample, this clonotype was seen many times. The chain couples TRBV12-3 or TRBV12-4 to TRBJ2-7; 10 bases are shared with TRBD1. The J segment lost 1 base and the V segment lost 6 bases, leaving 3 bases of the junction unmatched. The length of the CDR3 is 14 residues. CDR3 sequence: CASRGQGSSYEQYF. The DNA for the CDR3 is TGTGCCAGCAGGGGACAGGGGTCATCCTACGAGCAGTACTTC.

This chain uses TRBV6-2 or TRBV6-3 with TRBJ1-5, with no clear D. This CDR3 is built from 16 residues. The V gene lost 0 bases and the J gene lost 12 bases, with 21 bases spanning the gap. Germline CDR1 MNHEY, CDR2 SVGEGT. The chain's CDR3 is CASSYSPSRLSQGQHF. The CDR3 DNA is TGTGCCAGCAGTTACTCCCCTTCTCGCCTTTCGCAAGGCCAGCATTTT.

This clonotype was counted many times. CDR3 DNA: TGTGCCAGCAGCCCGCACCGGGACATATTCTACGAGCAGTACTTC. It specifies CASSPHRDIFYEQYF. The rearrangement uses TRBV11-2 and TRBJ2-7; tentatively, D is TRBD1 (6 bases). Germline CDR1 and CDR2: SGHAT and FQNNGV. Trimming took off 5 bases at V and 3 bases at J, with 17 bases between the two ends. This CDR3 is 15 amino acids long.

The J gene is TRBJ2-6, the V gene TRBV5-5, with D uncertain. The CDR3 covers 14 residues. Looked up from germline, CDR1 is SGHKS and CDR2 is YYEKEE (reference sequence). V dropped 4 bases and J dropped 10 bases, with 15 bases sitting between them. Written as DNA, the CDR3 is TGTGCCAGCAGCGTCGGGTCCACGGCTAACGTCCTGACTTTC. It encodes CASSVGSTANVLTF.

J is TRBJ1-6 and V is TRBV12-3 or TRBV12-4; D remains unclear. The CDR3 extends over 15 amino acids. V was trimmed by 7 bases and J by 0 bases, leaving 10 bases between them. In nucleotides, the CDR3 is TGTGCCAGCACGTACGGGAGCTCCTATAATTCACCCCTCCACTTT. Amino acid sequence: CASTYGSSYNSPLHF.

This clonotype was seen a few times. This may be a read error: a much more frequent sequence differs by one nucleotide. V is TRBV6-6 and J is TRBJ2-7; 8 bases align to TRBD2. The CDR3 is made up of 15 amino acids. Germline lookup yields CDR1 MNHNY and CDR2 SVGAGI (reference sequence). The V and J ends lost 8 bases and 7 bases, in that order; junction bases with no gene match: 16. CDR3 sequence: CASDPAGATQGEQYF. DNA of the CDR3: TGTGCCAGCGATCCAGCGGGGGCCACCCAGGGGGAGCAGTACTTC.

This clonotype was seen at least ten times. The chain has TRBV5-8 and TRBJ2-2, with D perhaps being TRBD1 or TRBD2 (5 bases each). Deletions cut 0 bases from V and 4 bases from J, with 16 bases between. Germline-derived CDR1 and CDR2 are SGHTS and YDEGEE. This CDR3 is built from 17 residues. For the CDR3, the DNA is TGTGCCAGCAGCTTGGTCCGGAGGACACGGGGCACCGGGGAGCTGTTTTTT. This codes for CASSLVRRTRGTGELFF.

This clonotype appeared a single time. The CDR3 reads CASSLEGLAENYEQYF. CDR3 sequence (DNA): TGTGCCAGCAGCTTAGAGGGACTAGCGGAAAACTACGAGCAGTACTTC. The rearrangement uses TRBV7-9 and TRBJ2-7, with TRBD2 matching 11 bases. The CDR3 loop spans 16 amino acids. J gave up 3 bases and V 1 base, and 5 bases lay outside the gene matches. Germline V gene sequence: CDR1 SEHNR, CDR2 FQNEAQ (reference sequence).

This sequence joins TRBV20-1 and TRBJ1-3, with TRBD1 identical over 8 bases. This CDR3 has 16 residues. The germline gives CDR1 DFQATT, CDR2 SNEGSKA (reference sequence). V lost 1 base and J lost 4; bases outside the gene matches: 9. In DNA, the CDR3 is TGCAGTGCTAGAGGCCTCTACAGGGGGGGGGGAAACACCATATATTTT. Translating gives CSARGLYRGGGNTIYF.

The chain has TRBV7-9 and TRBJ1-1; D unresolved. V gave up 3 bases and J gave up 3 bases, with 5 bases separating them. Germline CDR1 reads SEHNR; CDR2 reads FQNEAQ (reference sequence). This CDR3 is 12 amino acids long. As DNA, the CDR3 is TGTGCCAGCAGCTTCGCATACACTGAAGCTTTCTTT. Its translation is CASSFAYTEAFF.

On this clonotype itself: The conserved phenylalanine or tryptophan normally closing the CDR3 is absent here, so this likely arose from a read error. This rearrangement joins TRBV10-3 to TRBJ1-5; 9 nucleotides align to TRBD1. Germline V gene data show CDR1 as ENHRY and CDR2 as SYGVKD. This CDR3 has 15 amino acids. CDR3 nucleotide sequence: TGTGCCGTCAGTGAGGGAACAGGGGGCGATCAGCCCCAGCATTGT. This encodes CAVSEGTGGDQPQHC.

This clonotype has at least ten counts. A junction end diverges from the germline sequence, so it may reflect a read error. The chain carries TRBV5-5 and TRBJ1-2; the D gene is possibly TRBD1 (5 bases). This CDR3 is 15 amino acids long. CDR1 SGHKS and CDR2 YYEKEE come from the germline V gene (reference sequence). The CDR3 region is CASTLGDRINYGYTF. The CDR3 DNA reads as TGTGCCAGCACCTTGGGAGACAGAATTAACTATGGCTACACCTTC. Together with reference TRBV5-5 and TRBJ1-2, the CDR3 gives the full variable domain: DAGVTQSPTHLIKTRGQQVTLRCSPISGHKSVSWYQQVLGQGPQFIFQYYEKEERGRGNFPDRFSARQFPNYSSELNVNALLLGDSALYLCASTLGDRINYGYTFGSGTRLTVV.

This clonotype has a handful of counts. The chain joins TRBV6-1 to TRBJ1-3; 8 bases fit TRBD1. The CDR3 length is 15 residues. V lost 6 bases, J lost 3 bases, and 7 bases stayed unmatched. Germline V gives CDR1 MNHNS, CDR2 SASEGT. The CDR3 bases are TGTGCCAGCAGCTACGGACAGGGACTTGGAAACACCATATATTTT. Translation: CASSYGQGLGNTIYF.

A remark on this clonotype: A much larger clonotype is one base distant, so this may be a read error. The rearrangement uses TRBV20-1 and TRBJ2-5; D tentatively fits TRBD1 or TRBD2 (5 bases each). The germline CDR1 and CDR2 sequences are DFQATT and SNEGSKA (reference sequence). This CDR3 spans 11 amino acids. The CDR3 loop is CSARDLGTQSF. The CDR3 coding sequence is TGCAGTGCTAGAGATCTAGGGACCCAGTCCTTC.

In the case of this clonotype: A much larger clonotype is one base distant, so this may be a read error. V gene TRBV19 combines with J gene TRBJ2-5; tentative D call: TRBD2 (6 bases). Looked up from germline, CDR1 is LNHDA and CDR2 is SQIVND (reference sequence). The CDR3 is 15 amino acids. CDR3: CAGSPPFIGGETQYF. As DNA, the CDR3 is TGTGCCGGTAGTCCTCCCTTTATCGGAGGGGAGACCCAGTACTTC.

This clonotype was recorded at least ten times. The CDR3 DNA is TGTGCCAGCAGTTCTCCGAACCGACTAGCCTCAGATACGCAGTATTTT. Amino acids: CASSSPNRLASDTQYF. V usage is TRBV6-6 and J usage is TRBJ2-3, with 7 bases matching TRBD2. V lost 4 bases to trimming and J lost 4 bases; unmatched junction nucleotides: 11. This CDR3 spans 16 amino acids. CDR1 is MNHNY and CDR2 is SVGAGI in the germline V gene (reference sequence).

This clonotype appeared a few times. In DNA, the CDR3 is TGTGCCAGCAGCGTAGCTTGGAACACTGAAGCTTTCTTT. Its protein product is CASSVAWNTEAFF. This chain uses TRBV9 with TRBJ1-1, with D uncertain. Germline assignment: CDR1 SGDLS and CDR2 YYNGEE. The CDR3 sequence is 13 residues long. With 0 bases removed from V and 1 base from J, the gap between germline ends came to 4 bases.